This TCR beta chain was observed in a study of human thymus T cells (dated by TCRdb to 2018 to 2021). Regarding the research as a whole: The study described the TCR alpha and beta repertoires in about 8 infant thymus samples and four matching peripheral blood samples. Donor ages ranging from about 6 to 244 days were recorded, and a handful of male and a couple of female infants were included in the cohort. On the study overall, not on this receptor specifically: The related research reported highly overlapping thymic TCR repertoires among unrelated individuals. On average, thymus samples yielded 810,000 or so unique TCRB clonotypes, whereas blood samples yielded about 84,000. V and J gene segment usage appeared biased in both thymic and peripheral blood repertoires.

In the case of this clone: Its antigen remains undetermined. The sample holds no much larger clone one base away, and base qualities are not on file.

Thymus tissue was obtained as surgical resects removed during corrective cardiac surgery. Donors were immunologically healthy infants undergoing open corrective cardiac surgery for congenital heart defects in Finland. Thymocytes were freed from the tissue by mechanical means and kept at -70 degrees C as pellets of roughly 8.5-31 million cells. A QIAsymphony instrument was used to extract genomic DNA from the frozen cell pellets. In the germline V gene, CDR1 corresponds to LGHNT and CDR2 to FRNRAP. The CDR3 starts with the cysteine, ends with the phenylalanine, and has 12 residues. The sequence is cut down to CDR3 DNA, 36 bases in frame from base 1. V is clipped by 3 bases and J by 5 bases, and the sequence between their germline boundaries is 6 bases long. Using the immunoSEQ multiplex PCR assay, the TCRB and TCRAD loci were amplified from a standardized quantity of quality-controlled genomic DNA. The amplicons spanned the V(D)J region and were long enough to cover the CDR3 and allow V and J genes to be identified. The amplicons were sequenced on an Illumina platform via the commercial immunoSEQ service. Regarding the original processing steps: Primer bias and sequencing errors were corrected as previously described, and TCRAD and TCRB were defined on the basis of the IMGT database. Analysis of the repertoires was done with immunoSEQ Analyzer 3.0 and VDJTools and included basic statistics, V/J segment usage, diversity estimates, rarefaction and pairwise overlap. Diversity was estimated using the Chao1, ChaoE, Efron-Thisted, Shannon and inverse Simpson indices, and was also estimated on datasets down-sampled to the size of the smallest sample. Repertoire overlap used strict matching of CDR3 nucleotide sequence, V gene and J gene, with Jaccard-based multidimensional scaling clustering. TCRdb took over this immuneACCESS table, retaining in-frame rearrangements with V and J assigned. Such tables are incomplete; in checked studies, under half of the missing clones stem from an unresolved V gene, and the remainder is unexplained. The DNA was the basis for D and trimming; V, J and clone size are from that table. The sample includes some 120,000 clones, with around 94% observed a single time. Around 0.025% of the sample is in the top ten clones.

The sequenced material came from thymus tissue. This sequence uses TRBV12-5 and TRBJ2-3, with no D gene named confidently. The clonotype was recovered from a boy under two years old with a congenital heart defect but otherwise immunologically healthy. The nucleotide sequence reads TGTGCTAGTGGTTTTAATGGAGATACGCAGTATTTT. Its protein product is CASGFNGDTQYF. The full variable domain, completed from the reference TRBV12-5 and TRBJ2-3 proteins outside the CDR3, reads DARVTQTPRHKVTEMGQEVTMRCQPILGHNTVFWYRQTMMQGLELLAYFRNRAPLDDSGMPKDRFSAEMPDATLATLKIQPSEPRDSAVYFCASGFNGDTQYFGPGTRLTVL.